These 31 T cell receptor beta chains originate from one sample sequenced in a study of blood T cells in healthy people across ages (dated by TCRdb to about 2015). Libraries came from 5' RACE. TCRdb names Illumina HiSeq 2500 as the instrument used. A second roughly 7 to 11 cycle PCR used a sample-barcoded 5' primer and a J-beta primer mix. In-frame beta chains were kept once TCRdb had trimmed the public reads at Q25 with fastp and called clones with MiXCR. Rows are combined by CDR3 protein, so each entry shows the most common genes and DNA. The sample yields under 2 million distinct CDR3 sequences; about 31% were counted once. Around 10% of the sample goes to the ten largest clones. The sample comprised blood. The origin of the receptors is a woman in her 30s in good health.

This clonotype has just a few counts. The chain joins TRBV5-1 to TRBJ2-5, with TRBD1 as a possible D gene (6 bases). The CDR3 contains 15 residues. V was clipped by 4 bases and J by 2 bases, with 15 bases between them. Germline V gene data show CDR1 as SGHRS and CDR2 as YFSETQ. The CDR3 DNA reads as TGCGCCAGCAGCCGCGACGCAGGGGTACAAGAGACCCAGTACTTC. Encoded protein: CASSRDAGVQETQYF.

Many counts were recorded for this clonotype. V gene TRBV29-1 combines with J gene TRBJ2-5; 7 bases map to TRBD1. The CDR3 runs to 17 residues. Germline assignment: CDR1 SQVTM and CDR2 ANQGSEA. V trimming: 6 bases; J trimming: 2 bases; junction bases outside the gene matches: 18. CDR3 loop: CSVAGTDEIPLQETQYF. As DNA, the CDR3 is TGCAGCGTCGCCGGGACAGACGAAATTCCCTTACAAGAGACCCAGTACTTC.

CDR3 region: CASSQGGDRGFGTEAFF. In nucleotides, the CDR3 is TGTGCCAGCAGCCAAGGAGGGGACAGGGGGTTCGGCACTGAAGCTTTCTTT. The chain links TRBV3-1 to TRBJ1-1, with 11 bases lining up with TRBD1. The CDR3 covers 17 residues. Germline V gene data show CDR1 as LGHDT and CDR2 as YNNKEL (reference sequence). J lost 4 bases, V lost 1 base, and 8 bases had no gene match.

The chain combines TRBV20-1 with TRBJ1-5; D may be TRBD1 (5 bases). V dropped 0 bases and J dropped 4 bases, with 13 bases sitting between them. This CDR3 region has 15 residues. CDR1 is DFQATT, CDR2 SNEGSKA, per germline (reference sequence). This CDR3 reads CSAREGGRINQPQHF. The CDR3 DNA follows: TGCAGTGCTAGAGAGGGGGGACGGATTAATCAGCCCCAGCATTTT.

The chain has TRBV6-1 and TRBJ2-6; 8 bases align to TRBD2. Germline V gives CDR1 MNHNS, CDR2 SASEGT. This CDR3 is 18 amino acids long. The V and J ends lost 3 bases and 5 bases, in that order; junction bases with no gene match: 12. The CDR3 sequence: CASSEMTGGGSRANVLTF. The CDR3 DNA reads as TGTGCCAGCAGTGAGATGACTGGCGGGGGGAGTAGGGCCAACGTCCTGACTTTC.

The chain uses TRBV12-3 or TRBV12-4 and TRBJ1-5; D is perhaps TRBD1 (6 bases). The CDR3 totals 15 residues. Trimming removed 8 bases from V and 5 bases from J, with 19 bases in between. CDR3 DNA: TGTGCCAGCGTTAAGGAAGGGGGATCGGATCAGCCCCAGCATTTT. Translated, it gives CASVKEGGSDQPQHF.

This clonotype turned up a few times. V gene TRBV20-1 combines with J gene TRBJ1-5; tentative D call: TRBD1 (5 bases). Trimming removed 5 bases at V and 3 bases at J, with 11 bases between. The germline V gene encodes CDR1 DFQATT and CDR2 SNEGSKA (reference sequence). CDR3 length: 13 amino acids. Here the CDR3 DNA reads TGCAGTGCTTTCCGGGGCCACAATCAGCCCCAGCATTTT. It yields the protein CSAFRGHNQPQHF.

V gene TRBV5-5 combines with J gene TRBJ2-7, with unresolved D. The CDR3 is made up of 15 amino acids. Germline CDR1 is SGHKS and CDR2 is YYEKEE (reference sequence). Trimming took 2 bases from V and 1 from J, leaving 13 bases between them. The chain's CDR3 is CASSFPSVGSYEQYF. In DNA form, the CDR3 reads TGTGCCAGCAGCTTCCCGTCAGTGGGATCCTACGAGCAGTACTTC. The full variable domain, its missing parts supplied by reference TRBV5-5 and TRBJ2-7, is DAGVTQSPTHLIKTRGQQVTLRCSPISGHKSVSWYQQVLGQGPQFIFQYYEKEERGRGNFPDRFSARQFPNYSSELNVNALLLGDSALYLCASSFPSVGSYEQYFGPGTRLTVT.

This clonotype was picked up a small number of times. The chain links TRBV5-1 to TRBJ2-1; D is uncertain. V dropped 3 bases and J dropped 0 bases, with 10 bases sitting between them. Germline V gene sequence: CDR1 SGHRS, CDR2 YFSETQ. This CDR3 contains 15 residues. The CDR3 spells CASSSYTHSYNEQFF. As DNA, the CDR3 is TGCGCCAGCAGCTCCTATACCCACTCCTACAATGAGCAGTTCTTC.

The CDR3 nucleotides are TGTGCCAACAGACTTAGACAGTCTAGCACAGATACGCAGTATTTT. This codes for CANRLRQSSTDTQYF. The rearrangement joins TRBV7-3 to TRBJ2-3; TRBD1 might be the D (5 bases). The germline V and J ends were trimmed by 10 bases and 0 bases, with 17 bases remaining between them. This CDR3 has 15 amino acids. Germline V lookup: CDR1 SGHTA, CDR2 FQGTGA.

The V and J genes are TRBV7-8 and TRBJ2-5; 12 positions match TRBD1. V lost 6 bases and J lost 2; bases outside the gene matches: 19. CDR1 is SGHVS, CDR2 FQNEAQ, per germline. CDR3 length equals 20 residues. The CDR3 sequence is CASSFSGTGGKSPTQETQYF. CDR3 in DNA: TGTGCCAGCAGTTTCTCCGGGACAGGGGGCAAATCCCCCACACAAGAGACCCAGTACTTC.

Only a few counts were recorded for this clonotype. This chain links TRBV5-5 with TRBJ2-7; D remains unclear. CDR3 length: 14 residues. Germline CDR1 reads SGHKS; CDR2 reads YYEKEE (reference sequence). The V end was cut by 0 bases, the J end by 2 bases, with 9 bases between. The CDR3 nucleotides are TGTGCCAGCAGCTTGGACACACTCACCTACGAGCAGTACTTC. This codes for CASSLDTLTYEQYF.

This clonotype turned up a few times. The junction departs from germline at one end; a sequencing error may be responsible. The chain employs TRBV7-2 and TRBJ1-4, with D possibly matching TRBD1 (5 bases). The CDR3 sequence is 18 residues long. Looked up from germline, CDR1 is SGHTA and CDR2 is FQGNSA. The CDR3 is CASSLRGTGGHYSEKLFF. In nucleotides, the CDR3 is TGTGCCAGTAGCTTAAGGGGCACGGGCGGACACTATTCTGAAAAACTGTTTTTT.

In this sample, this clonotype turned up a few times. This chain connects TRBV7-6 to TRBJ2-7; 7 bases map to TRBD1. Unmatched junction bases numbered 7, after V lost 5 bases and J lost 3 bases. The CDR3 has 14 residues. CDR1 and CDR2 from the germline V gene are SGHVS and FNYEAQ. This chain's CDR3 is CASSTRQGRYEQYF. The CDR3 DNA reads TGTGCCAGCAGCACCCGACAGGGTCGCTACGAGCAGTACTTC.

This clonotype was counted a few times. V usage is TRBV20-1 and J usage is TRBJ2-6; 10 bases map to TRBD1. This CDR3 comprises 17 residues. Losses at the gene ends were 6 bases for V and 1 base for J; bases not matched to a gene: 9. Germline assignment: CDR1 DFQATT and CDR2 SNEGSKA (reference sequence). The CDR3 DNA follows: TGCAGTGCAAAACCGGGACAGGGGTATTCTGGGGCCAACGTCCTGACTTTC. This encodes CSAKPGQGYSGANVLTF.

V gene TRBV5-5 combines with J gene TRBJ2-7; a possible D gene is TRBD2 (6 bases). Germline-derived CDR1 and CDR2 are SGHKS and YYEKEE (reference sequence). V lost 2 bases, J lost 8 bases, and 17 bases lay in between. The CDR3 runs 14 residues. In nucleotides, the CDR3 is TGTGCCAGCAGCTTTAACAGGAATGGGGGGAAGCAGTACTTC. This translates into CASSFNRNGGKQYF.

The chain has TRBV27 and TRBJ2-1, with 8 bases identical to TRBD2. The CDR3 length is 14 residues. CDR1 is MNHEY and CDR2 is SMNVEV in the germline V gene (reference sequence). The junction had 6 bases not matched to a gene; V was cut back by 6 bases and J by 5 bases. The CDR3 reads CASSHQRENNEQFF. The DNA of the CDR3 is TGTGCCAGCAGCCACCAGCGGGAGAACAATGAGCAGTTCTTC.

This clonotype was observed once. This could be a read error, since a much larger clone is one nucleotide away. The chain recombines TRBV12-3 or TRBV12-4 with TRBJ2-3; D remains unclear. CDR3 size: 10 residues. Trimming took 6 bases from V and 10 from J, leaving 8 bases between them. CDR3: CASSPNAQYF. CDR3 DNA: TGTGCCAGCAGCCCCAACGCGCAGTATTTT.

Points on this clonotype: An end of the junction does not agree with germline; a read error may underlie this. The V call is TRBV6-1, the J call TRBJ1-2; D is uncertain. The CDR3 consists of 12 residues. The V gene's germline CDR1 is MNHNS and CDR2 SASEGT. CDR3 amino acids: CAGRKKGYGYTF. The CDR3 nucleotides are TGTGCCGGCAGGAAAAAGGGATATGGCTACACCTTC.

This clonotype was counted between two and nine times. V is TRBV6-1 and J is TRBJ1-1; D unclear. Trimming stripped 6 bases from V and 1 base from J, with 9 bases between. The CDR3 loop spans 13 amino acids. Looked up from germline, CDR1 is MNHNS and CDR2 is SASEGT. The CDR3 DNA is TGTGCCAGCAGGGGGAAGGGGAACACTGAAGCTTTCTTT. It codes for CASRGKGNTEAFF.

The V and J genes are TRBV2 and TRBJ2-7; no firm D call. CDR1 is SNHLY and CDR2 is FYNNEI in the germline V gene. Trimming cost V 4 bases and J 3 bases, with 7 bases left between them. The CDR3 length is 12 residues. For the CDR3, the DNA is TGTGCCAGCAGTGGAGTTAACTACGAGCAGTACTTC. It codes for CASSGVNYEQYF.

The CDR3 nucleotides read TGTGCCAGCAGCCAGGGAGCCTCGGGGGCCAGCACAGATACGCAGTATTTT. Translating it yields CASSQGASGASTDTQYF. This rearrangement joins TRBV4-2 to TRBJ2-3; TRBD1 or TRBD2 may be the D gene (6 bases each). The CDR3 is 17 residues long. Trimming cost V 3 bases and J 0 bases, with 16 bases left between them. CDR1 and CDR2 (germline): LGHNA, YNFKEQ.

This clonotype was found a few times. This chain links TRBV10-2 with TRBJ1-2; D is unresolved. CDR1 WSHSY and CDR2 SAAADI come from the germline V gene. V lost 6 bases to trimming and J lost 8 bases, with 22 bases between them. The CDR3 covers 15 residues. CDR3 DNA sequence: TGCGCCAGCAGCGATCTCATCAGTGCCTCTATAGGCTACACCTTC. Residues: CASSDLISASIGYTF.

This clonotype was recorded a few times. The chain uses TRBV6-2 or TRBV6-3 and TRBJ2-7; TRBD1 agrees at 7 bases. This CDR3 has 13 amino acids. Germline CDR1 reads MNHEY; CDR2 reads SVGEGT. The CDR3 coding sequence is TGTACCAACAGTTGCACTTCAGGGGGCGAGCAGTACTTC. Translation gives CTNSCTSGGEQYF.

This clonotype was seen a handful of times. This sequence joins TRBV12-3 or TRBV12-4 and TRBJ1-6; weak D call: TRBD1 (6 bases). The CDR3 contains 14 residues. Trimming stripped 3 bases from V and 7 bases from J, with 10 bases between. The CDR3 protein is CASSFGGPNSPLHF. Written as DNA, the CDR3 is TGTGCCAGCAGTTTCGGGGGGCCAAATTCACCCCTCCACTTT.

This clonotype was recorded only once. A read error may account for a junction end that differs from germline. The chain joins TRBV6-1 to TRBJ2-5; D is unclear. Germline CDR1 MNHNS, CDR2 SASEGT. The CDR3 spans 12 residues. The CDR3 region is CASSEVKWAQYF. DNA for the CDR3: TGTGCCAGCAGCGAAGTAAAATGGGCCCAGTACTTC.

This clonotype appeared a single time. The chain carries TRBV30 and TRBJ2-5, with D uncertain. Trimming left V 2 bases short and J 5 bases short, with 6 bases between. Germline V CDR1 and CDR2: GTSNPN, SVGIG (reference sequence). The CDR3 covers 11 residues. CDR3 DNA sequence: TGTGCCTGGAGTCAATCGGAGACCCAGTACTTC. Translation: CAWSQSETQYF.

The rearrangement links TRBV3-1 to TRBJ1-5; tentative D call: TRBD1 (5 bases). Germline V gives CDR1 LGHDT, CDR2 YNNKEL (reference sequence). The length of the CDR3 is 11 residues. V lost 8 bases, J lost 7 bases, and 9 bases lay in between. CDR3 sequence: CASGEGQPQHF. The CDR3 nucleotides read TGTGCCAGCGGAGAGGGGCAGCCCCAGCATTTT.

V usage is TRBV14 and J usage is TRBJ1-6; 7 nucleotides line up with TRBD1. V dropped 5 bases and J dropped 0; count of bases not matched to a gene: 4. CDR1 SGHDN and CDR2 FVKESK come from the germline V gene. This CDR3 has 16 residues. The CDR3 coding sequence is TGTGCCAGCAGCACCGGGACAGTCTCCTATAATTCACCCCTCCACTTT. Translated: CASSTGTVSYNSPLHF.

The chain is built from TRBV4-1 and TRBJ2-3; 8 positions agree with TRBD2. Germline lookup yields CDR1 MGHRA and CDR2 YSYEKL. This CDR3 comprises 15 residues. V was clipped by 8 bases and J by 4 bases; unmatched bases: 11. CDR3 in DNA: TGCGCCAGCGCTCCCACGGGACTAGGAGCAGATACGCAGTATTTT. Protein: CASAPTGLGADTQYF.

This chain connects TRBV20-1 to TRBJ2-3; 10 nucleotides line up with TRBD2. The CDR3 is made up of 15 amino acids. Germline loops: CDR1 DFQATT, CDR2 SNEGSKA (reference sequence). J gave up 0 bases and V 4 bases, and 4 bases lay outside the gene matches. The chain's CDR3 is CSAKAGGPSTDTQYF. The CDR3 nucleotides are TGCAGTGCTAAAGCGGGAGGGCCTAGCACAGATACGCAGTATTTT.